Presented here are 9 T cell receptor beta chains from one specimen sequenced in a study of cytomegalovirus exposure and HLA in healthy donors. Researchers ran the PCR with 60 Vbeta and 13 Jbeta primers. Method: immunoSEQ multiplex PCR; TCRdb's copy keeps in-frame clones and lacks some. The repertoire consists of over 100,000 clones, with roughly a tenth occurring once and the leading ten covering roughly 5%. Sequences were obtained from PBMCs. The receptors shown here come from a middle-aged man in good health and CMV-seropositive.

This clone was seen a few times. This chain joins TRBV27 and TRBJ2-5; 9 nucleotides align to TRBD2. Germline CDR1 is MNHEY and CDR2 is SMNVEV (reference sequence). V lost 1 base, J lost 7 bases, and 10 bases stayed unmatched. There are 16 residues in the CDR3. The CDR3 region is CASSLYGGRALVTQYF. DNA of the CDR3: TGTGCCAGCAGTTTATATGGCGGGAGGGCCCTCGTGACCCAGTACTTC.

In its sample, this clone was seen a few times. V usage is TRBV5-6 and J usage is TRBJ2-7; a possible D gene is TRBD1 (5 bases). This CDR3 spans 13 amino acids. V lost 1 base and J lost 4, with 9 bases in between. Germline CDR1 is SGHDT and CDR2 is YYEEEE. The CDR3 DNA follows: TGTGCCAGCAGCTTGATAGGGGTTTACGAGCAGTACTTC. This gives the protein CASSLIGVYEQYF.

The chain links TRBV19 to TRBJ2-5, with D perhaps TRBD2 (6 bases). CDR1 is LNHDA and CDR2 is SQIVND in the germline V gene (reference sequence). This CDR3 has 15 amino acids. The V gene lost 4 bases and the J gene lost 2 bases, with 14 bases spanning the gap. The CDR3: CASSTFGTVQETQYF. In DNA form, the CDR3 reads TGTGCCAGTAGTACCTTCGGGACTGTACAAGAGACCCAGTACTTC.

This clone was recorded a few times. The chain is built from TRBV19 and TRBJ1-1; D uncertain. The CDR3 has 13 residues. Trimming shortened V by 3 bases and J by 4 bases, and 9 bases separated the two germline ends. In germline, CDR1 is LNHDA, CDR2 SQIVND (reference sequence). Here the CDR3 reads CASSMGVPTEAFF. In DNA form, the CDR3 reads TGTGCCAGTAGTATGGGCGTACCCACTGAAGCTTTCTTT.

A few counts support this clone. V usage is TRBV6-1 and J usage is TRBJ1-1; 7 positions agree with TRBD1. Germline V CDR1 and CDR2: MNHNS, SASEGT. The J segment lost 6 bases and the V segment lost 6 bases, leaving 10 bases of the junction unmatched. This CDR3 has 14 amino acids. The CDR3 here is CASRTTGAAAEAFF. CDR3 nucleotides: TGTGCCAGCAGGACCACAGGGGCCGCCGCTGAAGCTTTCTTT.

This clone was seen more than once but under ten times. V and J are TRBV10-2 and TRBJ2-7; perhaps TRBD2 as D (6 bases). The CDR3 runs 12 residues. Trimming removed 11 bases at V and 3 bases at J, with 14 bases between. Germline CDR1 WSHSY, CDR2 SAAADI. CDR3 residues: CAGGTNYYEQYF. In DNA form, the CDR3 reads TGCGCCGGAGGGACCAACTACTACGAGCAGTACTTC.

The genes are TRBV27 and TRBJ1-4; tentative D call: TRBD1 (5 bases). Per the germline V gene, CDR1 is MNHEY and CDR2 is SMNVEV (reference sequence). Trimming took off 6 bases at V and 4 bases at J, with 12 bases between the two ends. This CDR3 contains 14 residues. The CDR3 spells CASSFQGSNEKLFF. The CDR3 coding sequence is TGTGCCAGCAGCTTTCAGGGCAGTAATGAAAAACTGTTTTTT. The full variable domain, completed using reference TRBV27 and TRBJ1-4, is EAQVTQNPRYLITVTGKKLTVTCSQNMNHEYMSWYRQDPGLGLRQIYYSMNVEVTDKGDVPEGYKVSRKEKRNFPLILESPSPNQTSLYFCASSFQGSNEKLFFGSGTQLSVL.

The rearrangement joins TRBV11-2 to TRBJ2-3; D perhaps matches TRBD2 (7 bases). The germline V gene has CDR1 SGHAT and CDR2 FQNNGV. The CDR3 is made up of 15 amino acids. Between the trimmed V and J ends, which lost 8 bases and 2 bases, there was a span of 17 bases. CDR3: CASRGWGGPTDTQYF. CDR3 coding DNA: TGTGCCAGCCGGGGATGGGGGGGGCCCACAGATACGCAGTATTTT.

The table lists this clone with a few counts. The chain couples TRBV9 to TRBJ2-5; D is unclear. The V and J ends lost 0 bases and 5 bases respectively, with 11 bases between them. This CDR3 contains 14 residues. In germline, CDR1 is SGDLS, CDR2 YYNGEE. The CDR3 nucleotides read TGTGCCAGCAGCGTAGGAACTAAATGGGAGACCCAGTACTTC. Protein sequence: CASSVGTKWETQYF.